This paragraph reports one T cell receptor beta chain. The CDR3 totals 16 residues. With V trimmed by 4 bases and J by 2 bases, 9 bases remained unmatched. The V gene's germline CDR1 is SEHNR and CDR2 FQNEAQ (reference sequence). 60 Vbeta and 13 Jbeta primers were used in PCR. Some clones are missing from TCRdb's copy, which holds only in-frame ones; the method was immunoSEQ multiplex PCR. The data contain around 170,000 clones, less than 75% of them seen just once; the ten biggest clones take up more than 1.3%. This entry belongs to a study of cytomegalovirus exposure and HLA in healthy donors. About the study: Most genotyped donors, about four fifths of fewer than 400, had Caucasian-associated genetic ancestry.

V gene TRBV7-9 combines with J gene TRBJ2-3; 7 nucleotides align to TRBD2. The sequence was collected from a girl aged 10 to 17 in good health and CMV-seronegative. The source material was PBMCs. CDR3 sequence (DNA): TGTGCCAGCAGCTCCCTGACGGGGGGTCCCACAGATACGCAGTATTTT. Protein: CASSSLTGGPTDTQYF.